This entry concerns a single TCR beta chain. CDR1 is GTSNPN, CDR2 SVGIG, per germline (reference sequence). The CDR3 runs to 14 residues. The J segment lost 5 bases and the V segment lost 8 bases, leaving 14 bases of the junction unmatched. This record comes from a study of blood T cell repertoires in COVID-19. On the study more broadly: Collection of acute and convalescent COVID-19 samples took place in the United States, Italy and Spain. PBMCs, B-cell-depleted T cells, or T cells were the source of the cDNA or gDNA that made up the material.

The table came from immunoSEQ multiplex PCR; TCRdb's copy has only in-frame clones and leaves some out. The repertoire includes more than 150,000 clones, 84% of them detected once, and roughly 13% sits in the top ten. The sequence was obtained from a man aged 18 to 29 with active or convalescent COVID-19. Sequences were obtained from peripheral blood. V usage is TRBV30 and J usage is TRBJ1-2; 7 bases are a match to TRBD1. This CDR3 reads CALWDSNPEYGYTF. The CDR3 DNA is TGTGCCCTCTGGGACAGCAATCCAGAATATGGCTACACCTTC. Supplemented by reference TRBV30 and TRBJ1-2, the full variable domain reads SQTIHQWPATLVQPVGSPLSLECTVEGTSNPNLYWYRQAAGRGLQLLFYSVGIGQISSEVPQNLSASRPQDRQFILSSKKLLLSDSGFYLCALWDSNPEYGYTFGSGTRLTVV.